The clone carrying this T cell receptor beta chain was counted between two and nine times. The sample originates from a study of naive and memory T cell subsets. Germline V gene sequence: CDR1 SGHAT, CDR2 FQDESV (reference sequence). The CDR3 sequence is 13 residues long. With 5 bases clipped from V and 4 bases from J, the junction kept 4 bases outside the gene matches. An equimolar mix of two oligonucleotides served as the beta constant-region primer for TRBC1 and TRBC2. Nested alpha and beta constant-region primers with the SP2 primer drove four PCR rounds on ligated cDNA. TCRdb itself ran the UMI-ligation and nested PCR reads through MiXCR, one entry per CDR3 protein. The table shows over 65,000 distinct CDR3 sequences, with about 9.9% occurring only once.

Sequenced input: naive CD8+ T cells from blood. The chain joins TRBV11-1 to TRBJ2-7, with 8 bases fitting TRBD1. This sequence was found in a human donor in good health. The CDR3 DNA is TGTGCCAGCAGCGGACAGGGTTGGTACGAGCAGTACTTC. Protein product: CASSGQGWYEQYF.